The 23 T cell receptor beta chains below were found in one sample sequenced in a study of resident and recirculating memory T cells in vitiligo. Libraries were prepared by immunoSEQ multiplex PCR; TCRdb keeps only in-frame clonotypes and omits some of them. Of 75,000 to 95,000 clones listed, roughly nine tenths are singletons. Sequencing used blood. These receptor sequences come from a male donor with vitiligo.

The J gene is TRBJ1-1, the V gene TRBV6-1, with TRBD1 matching over 8 bases. This CDR3 region has 13 residues. The V gene end was trimmed by 8 bases and the J gene end by 1 base; junction bases not matched to a gene: 3. Germline V gene lookup returns CDR1 MNHNS and CDR2 SASEGT. For the CDR3, the DNA is TGTGCCAGCGGGGACAGGTCGAACACTGAAGCTTTCTTT. Amino acid sequence: CASGDRSNTEAFF.

This rearrangement joins TRBV27 to TRBJ2-6, with D maybe TRBD1 (6 bases). Trimming cost V 6 bases and J 2 bases, with 17 bases left between them. The germline gives CDR1 MNHEY, CDR2 SMNVEV (reference sequence). This CDR3 spans 17 amino acids. The CDR3 region is CASRVRQVSTGANVLTF. The CDR3 region has the DNA TGTGCCAGCAGGGTTAGACAGGTCTCGACTGGGGCCAACGTCCTGACTTTC.

This clone was recorded only once. The chain employs TRBV7-8 and TRBJ2-1; 10 positions match TRBD1. V dropped 5 bases and J dropped 3; count of bases not matched to a gene: 7. This CDR3 spans 16 amino acids. Germline V gene lookup returns CDR1 SGHVS and CDR2 FQNEAQ. Here the CDR3 DNA reads TGTGCCAGCAGCAACCCCGGGACAGGGGACTACAATGAGCAGTTCTTC. This sequence encodes CASSNPGTGDYNEQFF.

The rearrangement joins TRBV9 to TRBJ2-7; 8 nucleotides line up with TRBD2. The V segment lost 3 bases and the J segment 2 bases; nucleotides outside the gene matches: 4. CDR1 and CDR2 from the germline V gene are SGDLS and YYNGEE. This CDR3 comprises 14 residues. Written as DNA, the CDR3 is TGTGCCAGCAGCGCGGGGGGGCTAACCTACGAGCAGTACTTC. It encodes CASSAGGLTYEQYF. Variable domain in full (rest from reference TRBV9 and TRBJ2-7): DSGVTQTPKHLITATGQRVTLRCSPRSGDLSVYWYQQSLDQGLQFLIQYYNGEERAKGNILERFSAQQFPDLHSELNLSSLELGDSALYFCASSAGGLTYEQYFGPGTRLTVT.

This chain connects TRBV30 to TRBJ2-6; tentatively, D is TRBD1 (6 bases). Between the trimmed V and J ends, which lost 3 bases and 2 bases, there was a span of 11 bases. The germline gives CDR1 GTSNPN, CDR2 SVGIG (reference sequence). The CDR3 is 15 residues long. The CDR3 reads CAWRDSGAGANVLTF. For the CDR3, the DNA is TGTGCCTGGAGGGACTCAGGGGCTGGGGCCAACGTCCTGACTTTC.

V usage is TRBV30 and J usage is TRBJ1-1; D is undetermined. CDR1 is GTSNPN, CDR2 SVGIG, per germline (reference sequence). CDR3 length: 14 amino acids. V was shortened by 4 bases and J by 0 bases, with 12 bases between the two germline ends. This CDR3 is CAWKTAAMNTEAFF. The DNA for the CDR3 is TGTGCCTGGAAAACTGCAGCGATGAACACTGAAGCTTTCTTT.

This clone has a handful of counts. The chain carries TRBV28 and TRBJ2-5; 8 nucleotides line up with TRBD1. CDR1 and CDR2 (germline): MDHEN, SYDVKM. The CDR3 extends over 14 amino acids. After removal of 7 bases from V and 5 bases from J, the junction contained 9 bases not matched to a gene. Here the CDR3 reads CASTPRTGRETQYF. The CDR3 DNA reads as TGTGCCAGCACCCCTCGGACAGGGAGGGAGACCCAGTACTTC.

This chain uses TRBV6-5 with TRBJ1-5; tentative D call: TRBD1 (6 bases). The germline gives CDR1 MNHEY, CDR2 SVGAGI. This CDR3 contains 13 residues. V was clipped by 7 bases and J by 7 bases, with 14 bases between them. CDR3 amino acids: CASNTGPGQPQHF. CDR3 DNA: TGTGCCAGCAATACAGGGCCGGGACAGCCCCAGCATTTT.

The chain joins TRBV4-2 to TRBJ2-2; 7 positions match TRBD2. The V gene end was trimmed by 0 bases and the J gene end by 4 bases; junction bases not matched to a gene: 8. CDR1 is LGHNA, CDR2 YNFKEQ, per germline. CDR3 length: 17 residues. The CDR3 is CASSQDWALALTGELFF. The CDR3 coding sequence is TGTGCCAGCAGCCAAGATTGGGCACTAGCGCTCACCGGGGAGCTGTTTTTT.

The chain carries TRBV28 and TRBJ2-7; D may be TRBD1 (5 bases). Trimming shortened V by 5 bases and J by 4 bases, and 12 bases separated the two germline ends. The CDR3 sequence is 13 residues long. From germline, CDR1 is MDHEN and CDR2 SYDVKM. This chain's CDR3 is CASSPFQGYEQYF. DNA of the CDR3: TGTGCCAGCAGTCCCTTTCAGGGATACGAGCAGTACTTC.

The V gene is TRBV28, the J gene TRBJ2-1; TRBD2 might be the D (6 bases). CDR1 and CDR2 (germline): MDHEN, SYDVKM. The CDR3 runs to 15 residues. Deletions cut 5 bases from V and 6 bases from J, with 17 bases between. The CDR3 spells CASSTHRDSVNEQFF. In nucleotides, the CDR3 is TGTGCCAGCAGTACACACCGGGACTCGGTCAATGAGCAGTTCTTC.

This clone was counted only a few times. The chain links TRBV19 to TRBJ2-1, with a tentative D call TRBD2 (7 bases). The CDR3 totals 19 residues. Trimming removed 3 bases from V and 0 bases from J, with 21 bases in between. The germline V gene encodes CDR1 LNHDA and CDR2 SQIVND (reference sequence). DNA for the CDR3: TGTGCCAGTAGTATCTCCAGCGGGACAACGGGAAGCTCCTACAATGAGCAGTTCTTC. Translated: CASSISSGTTGSSYNEQFF.

This rearrangement joins TRBV28 to TRBJ2-7; perhaps TRBD1 as D (6 bases). Germline V gene lookup returns CDR1 MDHEN and CDR2 SYDVKM. V was clipped by 3 bases and J by 6 bases, with 15 bases between them. The CDR3 is 14 residues long. DNA for the CDR3: TGTGCCAGCAGTTTGACAGGTTTAACCGGCGAGCAGTACTTC. Amino acid sequence: CASSLTGLTGEQYF.

The rearrangement joins TRBV9 to TRBJ1-2; 7 bases are shared with TRBD1. The germline V gene has CDR1 SGDLS and CDR2 YYNGEE. This CDR3 is 14 amino acids long. V shed 0 bases, J shed 7 bases, and the junction held 6 bases outside the gene matches. The CDR3 nucleotides read TGTGCCAGCAGCGTAGTGGCGGACAGGAGTGGCTACACCTTC. It specifies CASSVVADRSGYTF.

The chain carries TRBV10-3 and TRBJ2-2; 7 nucleotides align to TRBD1. CDR1 is ENHRY and CDR2 is SYGVKD in the germline V gene. There are 14 residues in the CDR3. V shed 5 bases and J 4 bases; nucleotides not matched to a gene: 4. Here the CDR3 reads CAISLDRATGELFF. The CDR3 nucleotides are TGTGCCATCAGTTTAGACAGGGCCACCGGGGAGCTGTTTTTT.

This chain connects TRBV13 to TRBJ1-1; TRBD1 matches 7 bases. The CDR3 covers 17 residues. The V gene's germline CDR1 is PRHDT and CDR2 FYEKMQ (reference sequence). V trimming: 0 bases; J trimming: 1 base; junction bases outside the gene matches: 8. The CDR3 reads CASSLGGTTGWNTEAFF. The CDR3 nucleotides are TGTGCCAGCAGCTTAGGGGGAACGACAGGGTGGAACACTGAAGCTTTCTTT.

The J gene is TRBJ1-2, the V gene TRBV7-2, with 9 positions matching TRBD1. V was pared by 7 bases and J by 2 bases, with 5 bases of the junction left unmatched. The CDR3 loop spans 14 amino acids. CDR1 and CDR2 from the germline V gene are SGHTA and FQGNSA. This chain's CDR3 is CASTRTGGNYGYTF. The CDR3 bases are TGTGCCAGCACCCGAACAGGGGGCAACTATGGCTACACCTTC.

This chain joins TRBV19 and TRBJ1-2, with TRBD1 matching 8 bases. V lost 3 bases to trimming and J lost 3 bases; unmatched junction nucleotides: 12. The CDR3 is 17 residues long. CDR1 is LNHDA, CDR2 SQIVND, per germline (reference sequence). The CDR3 DNA follows: TGTGCCAGTAGTATCGGGCAAGGACAGGGCTTCCACTATGGCTACACCTTC. As protein: CASSIGQGQGFHYGYTF. The variable domain in full, with the rest retrieved from reference TRBV19 and TRBJ1-2, is DGGITQSPKYLFRKEGQNVTLSCEQNLNHDAMYWYRQDPGQGLRLIYYSQIVNDFQKGDIAEGYSVSREKKESFPLTVTSAQKNPTAFYLCASSIGQGQGFHYGYTFGSGTRLTVV.

The genes are TRBV5-1 and TRBJ2-2, with D tentatively TRBD1 (6 bases). Trimming stripped 0 bases from V and 0 bases from J, with 9 bases between. The germline V gene encodes CDR1 SGHRS and CDR2 YFSETQ. This CDR3 is built from 16 residues. CDR3 protein: CASSLGGTSNTGELFF. In nucleotides, the CDR3 is TGCGCCAGCAGCTTGGGGGGGACATCGAACACCGGGGAGCTGTTTTTT.

This rearrangement joins TRBV30 to TRBJ1-2, with D maybe TRBD1 (6 bases). The CDR3 spans 14 residues. Looked up from germline, CDR1 is GTSNPN and CDR2 is SVGIG (reference sequence). Trimming took 2 bases from V and 2 from J, leaving 12 bases between them. As DNA, the CDR3 is TGTGCCTGGAGTCAATACAGGGTGAACTATGGCTACACCTTC. It specifies CAWSQYRVNYGYTF.

This chain joins TRBV19 and TRBJ1-2; no clear D gene. In germline, CDR1 is LNHDA, CDR2 SQIVND (reference sequence). This CDR3 has 15 residues. V was trimmed by 6 bases and J by 6 bases, leaving 20 bases between them. The CDR3, as DNA: TGTGCCAGTAGGGAAACAGACTACTCTTTCGATGGCTACACCTTC. As protein: CASRETDYSFDGYTF.

The chain combines TRBV5-8 with TRBJ2-7; possible D gene TRBD1, 6 bases. The CDR3 length is 14 residues. The germline V and J ends were trimmed by 3 bases and 2 bases, with 12 bases remaining between them. Per the germline V gene, CDR1 is SGHTS and CDR2 is YDEGEE. Here the CDR3 DNA reads TGTGCCAGCAGCTCCGGGACACCACCCTACGAGCAGTACTTC. This translates into CASSSGTPPYEQYF. The full variable domain, rest sourced from reference TRBV5-8 and TRBJ2-7, is EAGVTQSPTHLIKTRGQQATLRCSPISGHTSVYWYQQALGLGLQFLLWYDEGEERNRGNFPPRFSGRQFPNYSSELNVNALELEDSALYLCASSSGTPPYEQYFGPGTRLTVT.

The CDR3 is CASSLVRLAGGGEQYF. The CDR3, as DNA: TGTGCCAGCAGCTTAGTTCGACTAGCGGGAGGGGGCGAGCAGTACTTC. The V gene is TRBV7-2, the J gene TRBJ2-7, with 14 bases identical to TRBD2. Germline V gene data show CDR1 as SGHTA and CDR2 as FQGNSA. The J segment lost 6 bases and the V segment lost 1 base, leaving 5 bases of the junction unmatched. This CDR3 has 16 residues.